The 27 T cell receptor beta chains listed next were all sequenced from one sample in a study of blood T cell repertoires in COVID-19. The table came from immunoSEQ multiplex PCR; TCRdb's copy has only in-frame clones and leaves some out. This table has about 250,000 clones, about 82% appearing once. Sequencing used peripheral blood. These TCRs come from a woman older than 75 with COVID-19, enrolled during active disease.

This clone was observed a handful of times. In DNA, the CDR3 is TGTGCCAGCAGCCATGCCTCGGCTAGCGGGGTCGAGCAGTACTTC. Its protein is CASSHASASGVEQYF. V and J are TRBV3-1 (or the pseudogene TRBV3-2) and TRBJ2-7; 9 bases are shared with TRBD2. V trimming: 3 bases; J trimming: 6 bases; junction bases outside the gene matches: 9. CDR1 is LGHDT, CDR2 YNNKEL, per germline (reference sequence). This CDR3 has 15 amino acids.

CDR3 amino acids: CASSRSRPAPAQYF. The CDR3 DNA reads TGTGCCAGCAGCCGCAGCAGGCCGGCCCCGGCCCAGTACTTC. V and J are TRBV13 and TRBJ2-5; no reliable D call. The germline V and J ends were trimmed by 5 bases and 9 bases, with 19 bases remaining between them. The CDR3 has 14 amino acids. Per the germline V gene, CDR1 is PRHDT and CDR2 is FYEKMQ (reference sequence).

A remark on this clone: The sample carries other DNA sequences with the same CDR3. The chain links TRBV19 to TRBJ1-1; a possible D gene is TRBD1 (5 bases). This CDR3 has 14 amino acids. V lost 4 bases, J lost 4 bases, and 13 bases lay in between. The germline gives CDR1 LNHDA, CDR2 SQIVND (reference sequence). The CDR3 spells CASSTQGWGTEAFF. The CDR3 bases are TGTGCCAGTAGTACGCAGGGTTGGGGCACTGAAGCTTTCTTT.

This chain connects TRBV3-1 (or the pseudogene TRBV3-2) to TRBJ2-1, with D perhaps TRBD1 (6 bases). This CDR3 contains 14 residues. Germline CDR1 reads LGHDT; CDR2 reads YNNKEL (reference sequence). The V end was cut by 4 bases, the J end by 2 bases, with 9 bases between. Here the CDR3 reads CASSLQGPYNEQFF. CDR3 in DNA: TGTGCCAGCAGCCTACAGGGACCCTACAATGAGCAGTTCTTC.

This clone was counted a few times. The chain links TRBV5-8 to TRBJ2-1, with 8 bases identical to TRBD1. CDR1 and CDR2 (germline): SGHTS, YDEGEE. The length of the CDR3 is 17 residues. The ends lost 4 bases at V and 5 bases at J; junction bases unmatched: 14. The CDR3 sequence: CASSPRQGTFYNNEQFF. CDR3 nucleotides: TGTGCCAGCAGCCCACGACAGGGGACCTTCTATAACAATGAGCAGTTCTTC.

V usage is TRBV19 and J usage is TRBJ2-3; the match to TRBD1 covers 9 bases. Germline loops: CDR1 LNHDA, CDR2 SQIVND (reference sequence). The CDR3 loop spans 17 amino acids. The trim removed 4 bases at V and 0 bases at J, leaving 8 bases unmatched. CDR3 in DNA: TGTGCCAGTAGTACCACCGGGACAGGGAGGAGCACAGATACGCAGTATTTT. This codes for CASSTTGTGRSTDTQYF.

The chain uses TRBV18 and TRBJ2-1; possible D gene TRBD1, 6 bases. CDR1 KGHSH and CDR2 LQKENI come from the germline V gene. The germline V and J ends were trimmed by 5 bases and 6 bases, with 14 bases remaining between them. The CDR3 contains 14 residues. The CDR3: CASSSSRDINEQFF. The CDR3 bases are TGTGCCAGCTCATCGTCCCGGGACATCAATGAGCAGTTCTTC.

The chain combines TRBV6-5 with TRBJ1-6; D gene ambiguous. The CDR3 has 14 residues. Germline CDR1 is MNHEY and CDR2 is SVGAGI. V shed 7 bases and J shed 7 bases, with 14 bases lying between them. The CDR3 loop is CASTVERENSPLHF. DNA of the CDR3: TGTGCCAGCACTGTAGAGCGGGAAAATTCACCCCTCCACTTT.

This chain's CDR3 is CASSQAHTVDYGYTF. Here the CDR3 DNA reads TGCGCCAGCAGCCAAGCCCACACAGTAGACTATGGCTACACCTTC. The rearrangement links TRBV4-3 to TRBJ1-2; D not certain. Germline lookup yields CDR1 LGHNA and CDR2 YSLEER. The V end was cut by 1 base, the J end by 3 bases, with 12 bases between. The CDR3 consists of 15 residues.

This CDR3 is CASSNRDSNEQFF. The CDR3 nucleotides read TGTGCCAGCAGCAACCGAGACAGCAATGAGCAGTTCTTC. This chain joins TRBV7-9 and TRBJ2-1; maybe TRBD1 (5 bases). Germline V gives CDR1 SEHNR, CDR2 FQNEAQ (reference sequence). This CDR3 comprises 13 residues. V was shortened by 5 bases and J by 6 bases, with 11 bases between the two germline ends.

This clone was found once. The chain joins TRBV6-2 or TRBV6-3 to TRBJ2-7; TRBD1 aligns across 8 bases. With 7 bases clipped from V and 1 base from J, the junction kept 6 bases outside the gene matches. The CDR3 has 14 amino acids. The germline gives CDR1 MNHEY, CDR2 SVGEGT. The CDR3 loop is CASTPGQVSYEQYF. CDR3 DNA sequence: TGTGCCAGCACCCCGGGACAGGTGTCCTACGAGCAGTACTTC.

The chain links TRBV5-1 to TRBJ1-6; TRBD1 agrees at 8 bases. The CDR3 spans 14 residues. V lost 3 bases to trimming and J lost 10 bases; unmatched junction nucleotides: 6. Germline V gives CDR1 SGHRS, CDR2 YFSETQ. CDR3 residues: CASSYRGGESPLHF. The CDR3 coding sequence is TGCGCCAGCAGCTACAGGGGGGGAGAGTCACCCCTCCACTTT.

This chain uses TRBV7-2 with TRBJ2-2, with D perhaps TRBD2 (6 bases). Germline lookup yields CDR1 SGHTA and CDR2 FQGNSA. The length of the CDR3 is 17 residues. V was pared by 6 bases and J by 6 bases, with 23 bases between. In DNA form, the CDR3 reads TGTGCCAGCAGTTTCCTACCGGGACTTCAACCTCCCGGGGAGCTGTTTTTT. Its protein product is CASSFLPGLQPPGELFF. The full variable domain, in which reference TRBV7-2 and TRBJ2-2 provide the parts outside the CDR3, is GAGVSQSPSNKVTEKGKDVELRCDPISGHTALYWYRQSLGQGLEFLIYFQGNSAPDKSGLPSDRFSAERTGGSVSTLTIQRTQQEDSAVYLCASSFLPGLQPPGELFFGEGSRLTVL.

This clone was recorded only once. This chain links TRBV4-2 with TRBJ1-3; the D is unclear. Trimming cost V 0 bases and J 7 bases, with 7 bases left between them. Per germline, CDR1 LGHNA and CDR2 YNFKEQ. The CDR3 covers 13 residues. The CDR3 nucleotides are TGTGCCAGCAGCCAAGATCACGGGAACACCATATATTTT. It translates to CASSQDHGNTIYF.

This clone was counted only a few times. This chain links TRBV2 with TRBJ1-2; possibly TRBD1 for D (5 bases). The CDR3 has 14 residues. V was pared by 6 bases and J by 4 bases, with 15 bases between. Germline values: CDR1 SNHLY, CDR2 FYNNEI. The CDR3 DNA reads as TGTGCCAGCAGCCCTTTCCAGGGAAGCTATGGCTACACCTTC. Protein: CASSPFQGSYGYTF.

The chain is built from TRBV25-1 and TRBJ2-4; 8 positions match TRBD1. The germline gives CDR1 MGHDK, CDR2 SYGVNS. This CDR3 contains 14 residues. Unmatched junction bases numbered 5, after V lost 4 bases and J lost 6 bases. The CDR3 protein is CASSAPGTGNIQYF. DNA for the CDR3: TGTGCCAGCAGTGCCCCCGGGACAGGAAACATTCAGTACTTC. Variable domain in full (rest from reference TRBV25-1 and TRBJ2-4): EADIYQTPRYLVIGTGKKITLECSQTMGHDKMYWYQQDPGMELHLIHYSYGVNSTEKGDLSSESTVSRIRTEHFPLTLESARPSHTSQYLCASSAPGTGNIQYFGAGTRLSVL.

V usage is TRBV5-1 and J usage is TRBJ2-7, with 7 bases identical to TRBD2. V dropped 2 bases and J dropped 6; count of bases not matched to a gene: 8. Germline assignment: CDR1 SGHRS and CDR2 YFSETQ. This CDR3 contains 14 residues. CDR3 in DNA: TGCGCCAGCAGCTTTCGAGAAGGGAGGGGCGAGCAGTACTTC. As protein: CASSFREGRGEQYF.

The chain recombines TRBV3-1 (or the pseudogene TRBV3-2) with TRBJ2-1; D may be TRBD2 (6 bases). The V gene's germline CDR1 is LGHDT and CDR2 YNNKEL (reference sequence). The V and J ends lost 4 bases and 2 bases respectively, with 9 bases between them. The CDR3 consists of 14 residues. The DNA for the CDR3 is TGTGCCAGCAGCCCCGGGGGACCCTACAATGAGCAGTTCTTC. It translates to CASSPGGPYNEQFF.

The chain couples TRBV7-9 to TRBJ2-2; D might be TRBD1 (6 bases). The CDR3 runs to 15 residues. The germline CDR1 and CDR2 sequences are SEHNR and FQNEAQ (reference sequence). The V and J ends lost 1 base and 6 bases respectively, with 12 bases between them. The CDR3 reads CASSLESRGAGELFF. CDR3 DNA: TGTGCCAGCAGCTTAGAAAGCAGGGGAGCCGGGGAGCTGTTTTTT.

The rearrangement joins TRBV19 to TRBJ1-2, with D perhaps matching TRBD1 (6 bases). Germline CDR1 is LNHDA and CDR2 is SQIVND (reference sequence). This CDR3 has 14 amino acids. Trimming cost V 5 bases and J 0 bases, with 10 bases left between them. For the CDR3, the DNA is TGTGCCAGTAGTTCGGGACATACTAACTATGGCTACACCTTC. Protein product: CASSSGHTNYGYTF.

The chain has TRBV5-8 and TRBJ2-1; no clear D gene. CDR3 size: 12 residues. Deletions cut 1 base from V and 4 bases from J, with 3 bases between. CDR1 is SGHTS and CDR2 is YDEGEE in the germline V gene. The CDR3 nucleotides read TGTGCCAGCAGCTTGTCGTACAATGAGCAGTTCTTC. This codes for CASSLSYNEQFF.

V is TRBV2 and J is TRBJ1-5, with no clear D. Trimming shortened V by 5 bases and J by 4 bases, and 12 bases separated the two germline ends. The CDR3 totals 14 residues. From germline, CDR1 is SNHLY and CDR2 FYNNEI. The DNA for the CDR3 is TGTGCCAGCAGTTATGGGCAAACAAATCAGCCCCAGCATTTT. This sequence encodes CASSYGQTNQPQHF.

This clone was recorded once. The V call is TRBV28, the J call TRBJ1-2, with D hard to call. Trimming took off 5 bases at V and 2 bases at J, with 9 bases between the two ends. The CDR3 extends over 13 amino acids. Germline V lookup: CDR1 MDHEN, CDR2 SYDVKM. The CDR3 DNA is TGTGCCAGCAGTCGAGCCATAAACTATGGCTACACCTTC. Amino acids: CASSRAINYGYTF.

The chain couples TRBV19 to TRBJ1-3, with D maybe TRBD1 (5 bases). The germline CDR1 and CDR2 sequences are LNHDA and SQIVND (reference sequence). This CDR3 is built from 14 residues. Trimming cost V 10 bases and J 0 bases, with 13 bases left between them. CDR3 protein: CATRAGSSGNTIYF. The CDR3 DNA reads TGTGCCACCAGGGCCGGGAGCTCTGGAAACACCATATATTTT.

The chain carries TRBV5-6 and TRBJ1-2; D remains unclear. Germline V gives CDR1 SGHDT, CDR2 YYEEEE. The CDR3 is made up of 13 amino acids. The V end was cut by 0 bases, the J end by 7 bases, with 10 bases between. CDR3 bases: TGTGCCAGCAGCTTGGGTAGGGCGGGTGGCTACACCTTC. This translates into CASSLGRAGGYTF.

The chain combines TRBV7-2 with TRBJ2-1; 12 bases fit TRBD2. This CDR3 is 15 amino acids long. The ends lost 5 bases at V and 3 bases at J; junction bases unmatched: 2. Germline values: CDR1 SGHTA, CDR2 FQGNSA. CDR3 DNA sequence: TGTGCCAGCAGCCCGACTAGCGGGGGCTACAATGAGCAGTTCTTC. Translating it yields CASSPTSGGYNEQFF.

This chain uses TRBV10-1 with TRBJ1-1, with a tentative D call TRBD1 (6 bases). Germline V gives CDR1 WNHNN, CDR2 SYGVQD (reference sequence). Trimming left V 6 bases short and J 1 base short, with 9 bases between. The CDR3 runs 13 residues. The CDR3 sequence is CASRQGQNTEAFF. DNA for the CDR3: TGCGCCAGCAGACAGGGCCAGAACACTGAAGCTTTCTTT.